This TCR beta chain came from a study of blood T cell repertoires in COVID-19. Some clones are missing from TCRdb's copy, which holds only in-frame ones; the method was immunoSEQ multiplex PCR. There are a few hundred thousand clones in the sample; roughly 90% occur only once, and roughly an eighth lies in the top ten. Germline CDR1 and CDR2: MDHEN and SYDVKM. Trimming took off 6 bases at V and 4 bases at J, with 12 bases between the two ends. This CDR3 comprises 13 residues. This clone appeared once. The sequence derives from an older woman with acute or convalescent COVID-19. V gene TRBV28 combines with J gene TRBJ1-2; D may be TRBD1 (6 bases). Sequenced input: peripheral blood. The DNA for the CDR3 is TGTGCCAGCAGCCAACAGGGCCCCTATGGCTACACCTTC. It translates to CASSQQGPYGYTF.